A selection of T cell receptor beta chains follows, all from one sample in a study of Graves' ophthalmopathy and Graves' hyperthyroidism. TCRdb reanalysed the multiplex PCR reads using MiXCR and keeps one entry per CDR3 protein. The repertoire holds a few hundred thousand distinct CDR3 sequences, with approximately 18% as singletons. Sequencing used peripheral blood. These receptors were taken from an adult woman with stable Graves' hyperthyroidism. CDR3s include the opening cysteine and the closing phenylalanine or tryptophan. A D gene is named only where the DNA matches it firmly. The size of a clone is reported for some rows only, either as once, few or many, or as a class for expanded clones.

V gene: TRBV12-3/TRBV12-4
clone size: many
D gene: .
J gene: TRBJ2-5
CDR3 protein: CASSLIGRRTSRFETQYF
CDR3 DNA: TGTGCCAGCAGTTTAATAGGGAGACGGACCTCAAGATTTGAGACCCAGTACTTC

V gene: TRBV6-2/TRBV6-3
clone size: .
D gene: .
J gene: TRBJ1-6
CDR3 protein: CASSGRTGVANSPLHF
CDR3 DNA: TGTGCCAGCAGTGGACGGACGGGCGTTGCAAATTCACCCCTCCACTTT

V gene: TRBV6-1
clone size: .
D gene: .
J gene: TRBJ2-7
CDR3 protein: CASTIGTGGHDEQYF
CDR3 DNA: TGTGCCAGCACCATTGGGACCGGGGGCCACGACGAGCAGTACTTC

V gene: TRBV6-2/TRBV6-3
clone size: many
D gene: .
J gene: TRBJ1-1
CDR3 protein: CASSSFLDQNTEAFF
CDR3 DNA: TGTGCCAGCAGTTCTTTTTTGGACCAGAACACTGAAGCTTTCTTT

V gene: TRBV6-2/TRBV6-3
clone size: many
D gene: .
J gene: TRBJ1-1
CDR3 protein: CASSPLGDKAFF
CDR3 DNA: TGTGCCAGCAGCCCACTCGGGGATAAAGCTTTCTTT

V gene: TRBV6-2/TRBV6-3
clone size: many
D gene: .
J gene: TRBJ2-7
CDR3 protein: CASSYSRASESSYEQYF
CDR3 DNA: TGTGCCAGCAGTTACTCGAGGGCTAGCGAGAGCTCCTACGAGCAGTACTTC

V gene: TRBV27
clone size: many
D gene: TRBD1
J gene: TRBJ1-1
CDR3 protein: CASSSSTGFNTEAFF
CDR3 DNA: TGTGCCAGCAGTTCCTCGACAGGGTTCAACACTGAAGCTTTCTTT

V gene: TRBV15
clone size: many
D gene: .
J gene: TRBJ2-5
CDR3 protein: CATSRAYQETQYF
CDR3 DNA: TGTGCCACCAGCAGAGCCTACCAAGAGACCCAGTACTTC

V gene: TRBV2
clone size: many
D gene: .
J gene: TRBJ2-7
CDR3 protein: CASTLEAAYEQYF
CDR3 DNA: TGTGCCAGCACCCTGGAGGCAGCCTACGAGCAGTACTTC

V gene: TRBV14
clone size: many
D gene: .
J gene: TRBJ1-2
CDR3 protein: CASSQEGDPGPYGYTF
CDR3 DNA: TGTGCCAGCAGCCAAGAGGGAGACCCCGGCCCTTATGGCTACACCTTC

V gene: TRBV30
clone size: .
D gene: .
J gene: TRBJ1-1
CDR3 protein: CAWSGEVNTEAFF
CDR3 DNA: TGTGCCTGGAGTGGGGAGGTGAACACTGAAGCTTTCTTT

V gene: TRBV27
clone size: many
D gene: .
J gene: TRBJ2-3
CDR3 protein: CASSFTLADTQYF
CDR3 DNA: TGTGCCAGCAGTTTTACCTTAGCTGATACGCAGTATTTT

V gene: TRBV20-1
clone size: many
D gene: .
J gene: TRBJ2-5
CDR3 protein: CSARDHMLAGLNQETQYF
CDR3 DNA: TGCAGTGCTAGAGATCATATGTTAGCAGGGTTAAACCAAGAGACCCAGTACTTC

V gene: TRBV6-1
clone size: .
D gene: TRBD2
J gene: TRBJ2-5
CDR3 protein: CASSWKRGSGETQYF
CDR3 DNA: TGTGCCAGCAGTTGGAAGCGGGGGTCCGGAGAGACCCAGTACTTC

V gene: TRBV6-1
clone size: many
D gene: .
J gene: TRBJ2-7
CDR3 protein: CASSVLRGPYEQYF
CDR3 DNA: TGTGCCAGCAGTGTGTTAAGGGGACCCTACGAGCAGTACTTC

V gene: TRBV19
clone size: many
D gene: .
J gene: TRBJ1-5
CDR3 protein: CASSIAGRANQPQHF
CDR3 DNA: TGTGCCAGTAGTATAGCGGGCAGGGCCAATCAGCCCCAGCATTTT

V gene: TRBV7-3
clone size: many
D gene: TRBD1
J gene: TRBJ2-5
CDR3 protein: CASSRGTGKGETQYF
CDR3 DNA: TGTGCCAGCAGCAGGGGGACAGGGAAGGGGGAGACCCAGTACTTC

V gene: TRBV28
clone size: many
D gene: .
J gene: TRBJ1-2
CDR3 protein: CASSLLGWNGYTF
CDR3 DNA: TGTGCCAGCAGTTTATTGGGTTGGAATGGCTACACCTTC

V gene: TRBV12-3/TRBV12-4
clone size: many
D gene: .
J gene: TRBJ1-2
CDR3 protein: CASSLGLYGYTF
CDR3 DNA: TGTGCCAGCAGTTTAGGACTTTATGGCTACACCTTC

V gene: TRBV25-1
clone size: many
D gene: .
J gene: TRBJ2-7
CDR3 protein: CASSAPGHHTTYEQYF
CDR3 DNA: TGTGCCAGCAGTGCGCCGGGACACCATACAACCTACGAGCAGTACTTC

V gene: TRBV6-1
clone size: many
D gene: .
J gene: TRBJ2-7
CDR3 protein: CASSGRGRPYEQYF
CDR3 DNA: TGTGCCAGCAGTGGGAGGGGGCGCCCCTACGAGCAGTACTTC

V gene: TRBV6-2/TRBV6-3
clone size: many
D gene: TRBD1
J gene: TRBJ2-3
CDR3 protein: CASSYWGTDHFTDTQYF
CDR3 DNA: TGTGCCAGCAGTTACTGGGGGACAGACCACTTCACAGATACGCAGTATTTT

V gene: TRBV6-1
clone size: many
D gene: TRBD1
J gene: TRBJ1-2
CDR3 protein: CASSLNRGPGGYTF
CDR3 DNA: TGTGCCAGCAGTCTAAACAGGGGGCCGGGTGGCTACACCTTC

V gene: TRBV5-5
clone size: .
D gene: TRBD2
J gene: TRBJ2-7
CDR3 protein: CASTKTGTNYEQYF
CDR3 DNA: TGTGCCAGCACCAAAACCGGGACTAACTACGAGCAGTACTTC

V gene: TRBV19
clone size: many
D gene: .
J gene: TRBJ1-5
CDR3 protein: CASRGGTYSNQPQHF
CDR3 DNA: TGTGCCAGTAGGGGGGGGACTTATAGCAATCAGCCCCAGCATTTT

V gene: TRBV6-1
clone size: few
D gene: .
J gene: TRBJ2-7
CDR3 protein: CASTPAESSYEQYF
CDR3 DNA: TGTGCCAGCACCCCGGCAGAGAGCTCCTACGAGCAGTACTTC

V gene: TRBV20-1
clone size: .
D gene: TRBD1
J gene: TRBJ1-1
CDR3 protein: CSARDPRDRGNTEAFF
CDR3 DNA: TGCAGTGCTAGAGATCCGCGGGACAGGGGGAACACTGAAGCTTTCTTT

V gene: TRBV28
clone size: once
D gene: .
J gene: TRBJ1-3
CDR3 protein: CASTVDTSGNTIYF
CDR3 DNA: TGTGCCAGCACCGTCGACACCTCTGGAAACACCATATATTTT

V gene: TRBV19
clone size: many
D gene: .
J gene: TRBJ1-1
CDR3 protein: CASSIPTESLMNTEAFF
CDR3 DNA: TGTGCCAGTAGTATCCCGACAGAGTCCCTTATGAACACTGAAGCTTTCTTT

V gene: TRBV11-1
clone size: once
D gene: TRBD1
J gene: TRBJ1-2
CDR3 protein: CAGTTQGARKPDSYGYTF
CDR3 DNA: TGTGCCGGGACAACGCAGGGGGCGCGGAAGCCAGATTCCTATGGCTACACCTTC

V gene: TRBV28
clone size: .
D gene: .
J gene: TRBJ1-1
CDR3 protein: CASRLRDLRNTEAFF
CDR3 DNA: TGTGCCAGCAGGCTCCGGGATCTTAGGAACACTGAAGCTTTCTTT

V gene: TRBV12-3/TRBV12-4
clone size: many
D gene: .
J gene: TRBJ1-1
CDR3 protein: CASSLGRNMNTEAFF
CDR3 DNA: TGTGCCAGCAGTTTAGGTCGGAATATGAACACTGAAGCTTTCTTT

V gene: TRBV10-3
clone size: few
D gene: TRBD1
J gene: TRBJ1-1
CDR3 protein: CAISLKTGDEAFF
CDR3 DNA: TGTGCCATCAGTCTAAAGACAGGGGACGAAGCTTTCTTT

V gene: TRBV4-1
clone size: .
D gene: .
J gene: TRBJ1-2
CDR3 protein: CASSQEKHRDRDYGYTF
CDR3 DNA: TGCGCCAGCAGCCAAGAGAAGCACAGGGATCGGGACTATGGCTACACCTTC

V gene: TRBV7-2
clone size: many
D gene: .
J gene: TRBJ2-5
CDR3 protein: CASSPRIKETQYF
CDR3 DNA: TGTGCCAGCAGCCCCCGGATAAAGGAGACCCAGTACTTC

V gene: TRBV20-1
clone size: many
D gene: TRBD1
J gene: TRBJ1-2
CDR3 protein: CSARDLRGWANYGYTF
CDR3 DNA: TGCAGTGCTAGAGATCTCAGGGGGTGGGCTAACTATGGCTACACCTTC

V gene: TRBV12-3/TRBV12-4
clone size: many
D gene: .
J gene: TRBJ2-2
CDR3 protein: CASWGGGGELFF
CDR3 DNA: TGTGCCAGCTGGGGGGGCGGCGGGGAGCTGTTTTTT

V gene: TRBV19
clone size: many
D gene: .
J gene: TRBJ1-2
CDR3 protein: CASSITDRLPGGYTF
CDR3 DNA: TGTGCCAGTAGTATCACGGACAGACTCCCCGGGGGCTACACCTTC

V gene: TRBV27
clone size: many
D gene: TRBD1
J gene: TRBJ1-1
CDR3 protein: CASSRTGAYTEAFF
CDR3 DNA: TGTGCCAGCAGTAGGACAGGGGCGTACACTGAAGCTTTCTTT

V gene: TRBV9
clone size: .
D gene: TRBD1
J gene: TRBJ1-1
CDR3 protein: CASSDRDRGQTEAFF
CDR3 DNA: TGTGCCAGCAGCGACCGGGACAGGGGGCAGACTGAAGCTTTCTTT

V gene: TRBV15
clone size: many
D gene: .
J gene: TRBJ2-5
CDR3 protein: CATSRDLRTGGPQETQYF
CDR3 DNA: TGTGCCACCAGCAGAGATCTCCGGACGGGGGGCCCCCAAGAGACCCAGTACTTC

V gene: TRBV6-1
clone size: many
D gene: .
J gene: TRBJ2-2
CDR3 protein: CASSEQQGRAGELFF
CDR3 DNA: TGTGCCAGCAGTGAACAGCAGGGAAGAGCCGGGGAGCTGTTTTTT

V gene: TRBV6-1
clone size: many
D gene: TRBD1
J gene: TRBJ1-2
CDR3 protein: CASGQGADYGYTF
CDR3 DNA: TGTGCCAGCGGACAGGGGGCTGACTATGGCTACACCTTC

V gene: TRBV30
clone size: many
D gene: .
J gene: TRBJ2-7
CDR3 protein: CAWSGNAGSEQYF
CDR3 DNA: TGTGCCTGGAGTGGCAACGCGGGGAGCGAGCAGTACTTC

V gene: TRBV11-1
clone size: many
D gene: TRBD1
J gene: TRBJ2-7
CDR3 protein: CASSLAGTGVEGEQYF
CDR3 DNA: TGTGCCAGCAGCTTAGCCGGGACAGGGGTCGAGGGCGAGCAGTACTTC

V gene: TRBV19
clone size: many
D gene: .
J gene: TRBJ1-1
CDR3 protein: CASSIQYMNTEAFF
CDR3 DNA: TGTGCCAGTAGTATTCAGTACATGAACACTGAAGCTTTCTTT

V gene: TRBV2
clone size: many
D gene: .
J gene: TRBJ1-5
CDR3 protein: CASSNRAQPQHF
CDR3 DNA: TGTGCCAGCAGCAACAGGGCTCAGCCCCAGCATTTT

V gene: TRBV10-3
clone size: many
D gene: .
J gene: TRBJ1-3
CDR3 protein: CAISDGSGNTIYF
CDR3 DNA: TGTGCCATCAGTGACGGGTCTGGAAACACCATATATTTT

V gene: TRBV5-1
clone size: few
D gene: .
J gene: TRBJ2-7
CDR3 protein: CASSLELRGLAGRSYEQYF
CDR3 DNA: TGCGCCAGCAGCTTGGAATTGAGGGGGCTAGCGGGTCGCTCCTACGAGCAGTACTTC

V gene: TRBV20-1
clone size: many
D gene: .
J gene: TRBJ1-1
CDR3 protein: CSARDPRRNTEAFF
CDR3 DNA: TGCAGTGCTAGAGATCCACGGAGGAACACTGAAGCTTTCTTT